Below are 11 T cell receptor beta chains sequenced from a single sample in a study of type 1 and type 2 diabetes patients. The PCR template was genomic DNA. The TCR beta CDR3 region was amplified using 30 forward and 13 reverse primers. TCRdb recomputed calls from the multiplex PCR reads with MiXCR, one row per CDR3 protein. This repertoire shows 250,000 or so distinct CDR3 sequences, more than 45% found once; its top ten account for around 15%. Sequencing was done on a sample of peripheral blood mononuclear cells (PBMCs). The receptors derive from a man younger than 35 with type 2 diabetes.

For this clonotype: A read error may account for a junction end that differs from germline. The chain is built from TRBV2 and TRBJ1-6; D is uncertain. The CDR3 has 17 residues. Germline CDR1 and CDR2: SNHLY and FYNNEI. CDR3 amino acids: CASSSGGPRSYNSPLRF. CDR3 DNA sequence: TGTGCCAGCAGCTCGGGCGGCCCAAGGTCCTATAATTCACCCCTCCGCTTT.

DNA of the CDR3: TGCGCCAGCAGCTCGGGGGTGACTGCGAACACTGAAGCTTTCTTT. Translated: CASSSGVTANTEAFF. The chain has TRBV5-1 and TRBJ1-1; TRBD1 might be the D (5 bases). V dropped 3 bases and J dropped 1 base, with 13 bases sitting between them. The germline V gene has CDR1 SGHRS and CDR2 YFSETQ. The CDR3 has 15 amino acids.

The CDR3 region has the DNA TGCAGTGCTAGAGACAGGTCTAGGTGGAACACCGGGGAGCTGTTTTTT. Translated, it gives CSARDRSRWNTGELFF. The chain is built from TRBV20-1 and TRBJ2-2, with no clear D. V lost 0 bases to trimming and J lost 1 base, with 12 bases between them. CDR1 and CDR2 from the germline V gene are DFQATT and SNEGSKA (reference sequence). The CDR3 is 16 residues long.

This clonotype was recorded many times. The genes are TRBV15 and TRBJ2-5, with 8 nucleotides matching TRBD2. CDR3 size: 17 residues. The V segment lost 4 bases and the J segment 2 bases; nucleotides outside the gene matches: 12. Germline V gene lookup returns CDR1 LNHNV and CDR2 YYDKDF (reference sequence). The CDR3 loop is CATSMGKTSAPQETQYF. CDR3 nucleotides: TGTGCCACCAGCATGGGGAAGACTAGCGCCCCTCAAGAGACCCAGTACTTC.

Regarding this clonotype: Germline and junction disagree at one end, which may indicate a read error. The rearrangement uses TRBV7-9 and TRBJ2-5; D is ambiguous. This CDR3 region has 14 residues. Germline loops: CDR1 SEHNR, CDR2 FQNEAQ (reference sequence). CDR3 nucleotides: TGTGCCAGCAGCTTAGGAACGTTCCAAGGGACCCAGTACTTC. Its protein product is CASSLGTFQGTQYF.

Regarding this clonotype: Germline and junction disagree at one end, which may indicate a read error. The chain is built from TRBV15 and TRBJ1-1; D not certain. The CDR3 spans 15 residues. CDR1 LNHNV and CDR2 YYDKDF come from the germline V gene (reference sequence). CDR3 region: CATSSGSVPNTEAFF. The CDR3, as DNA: TGTGCCACTAGCAGTGGAAGTGTTCCGAACACTGAAGCTTTCTTT.

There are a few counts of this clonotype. The DNA of the CDR3 is TGTGCCACCAGCAGAGATCTTAGGGCAGGGCAAACCGGGGAGCTGTTTTTT. Residues: CATSRDLRAGQTGELFF. The chain links TRBV15 to TRBJ2-2; possibly TRBD1 for D (5 bases). V was trimmed by 0 bases and J by 5 bases, leaving 16 bases between them. Germline V CDR1 and CDR2: LNHNV, YYDKDF (reference sequence). This CDR3 has 17 residues.

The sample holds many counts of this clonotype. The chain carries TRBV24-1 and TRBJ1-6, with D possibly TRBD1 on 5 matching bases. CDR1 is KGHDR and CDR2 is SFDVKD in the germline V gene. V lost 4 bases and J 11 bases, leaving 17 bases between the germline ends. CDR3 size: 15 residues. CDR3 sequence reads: CATSDVGQVRTPLHF. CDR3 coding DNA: TGTGCCACCAGTGACGTGGGGCAGGTCAGGACACCCCTCCACTTT.

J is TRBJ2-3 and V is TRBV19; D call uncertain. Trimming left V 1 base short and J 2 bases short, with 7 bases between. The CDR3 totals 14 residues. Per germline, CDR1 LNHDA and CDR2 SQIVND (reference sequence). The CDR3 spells CASSIGYLTDTQYF. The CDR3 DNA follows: TGTGCCAGTAGTATAGGGTACCTCACAGATACGCAGTATTTT.

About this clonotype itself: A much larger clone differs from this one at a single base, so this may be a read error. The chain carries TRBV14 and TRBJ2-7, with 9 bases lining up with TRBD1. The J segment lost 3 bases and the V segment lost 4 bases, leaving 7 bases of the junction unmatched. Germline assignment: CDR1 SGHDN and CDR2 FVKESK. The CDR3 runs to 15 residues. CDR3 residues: CASSRQQGANYEQYF. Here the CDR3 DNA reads TGTGCCAGCAGCCGCCAACAGGGGGCTAACTACGAGCAGTACTTC.

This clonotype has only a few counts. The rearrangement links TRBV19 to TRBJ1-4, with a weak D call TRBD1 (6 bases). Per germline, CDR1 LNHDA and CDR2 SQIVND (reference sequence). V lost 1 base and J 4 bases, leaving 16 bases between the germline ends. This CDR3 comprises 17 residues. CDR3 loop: CASSIVSVTGRNEKLFF. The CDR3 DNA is TGTGCCAGTAGTATAGTATCGGTTACAGGGCGTAATGAAAAACTGTTTTTT.